The 10 T cell receptor beta chains given below trace back to one sample, sequenced in a study of beta chain features in type 1 diabetes. Every isolated RNA sample was fully reverse transcribed, so sequencing captured expressed TCRB transcripts. This table comes from immunoSEQ multiplex PCR, and its TCRdb copy is limited to in-frame clones, with some not included. The data contain hundreds of thousands of clones, roughly a sixth of them seen just once; the ten biggest clones take up about 0.086%. Sequences were obtained from naive CD4+ T cells from blood. The receptors here all came from a man between 18 and 35 years old in good health.

This clone has a handful of counts. This chain uses TRBV7-9 with TRBJ2-5, with D hard to call. Germline-derived CDR1 and CDR2 are SEHNR and FQNEAQ (reference sequence). This CDR3 has 12 residues. With 3 bases removed from V and 4 bases from J, the gap between germline ends came to 6 bases. CDR3 DNA: TGTGCCAGCAGCTTCCTAGGAGAGACCCAGTACTTC. As protein: CASSFLGETQYF.

This clone was seen a few times. J is TRBJ2-1 and V is TRBV5-1, with a weak D call TRBD1 (5 bases). Germline CDR1 reads SGHRS; CDR2 reads YFSETQ. Trimming removed 3 bases from V and 5 bases from J, with 9 bases in between. This CDR3 has 13 residues. The CDR3 sequence is CASSSQQDNEQFF. The CDR3 DNA follows: TGCGCCAGCAGCTCTCAACAGGACAATGAGCAGTTCTTC.

This clone was counted between two and nine times. CDR3 DNA: TGTGCCAGCAGTCCCTCCGGGGTGGGATTTGGATCGGGGACCCAGTACTTC. Translated: CASSPSGVGFGSGTQYF. V gene TRBV2 combines with J gene TRBJ2-5; TRBD2 might be the D (5 bases). Trimming took 5 bases from V and 7 from J, leaving 26 bases between them. This CDR3 comprises 17 residues. Germline loops: CDR1 SNHLY, CDR2 FYNNEI.

This clone has only a few counts. V is TRBV2 and J is TRBJ1-5, with D uncertain. CDR1 SNHLY and CDR2 FYNNEI come from the germline V gene. This CDR3 region has 13 residues. V was cut by 7 bases and J by 1 base, with 8 bases left in between. The CDR3 spells CASKQESNQPQHF. The CDR3 DNA sequence: TGTGCCAGCAAACAAGAGAGCAATCAGCCCCAGCATTTT.

As regards this clone: At one end, the junction sequence differs from germline, possibly due to a read error. The chain employs TRBV4-1 and TRBJ2-5, with 13 bases aligning to TRBD2. The CDR3 extends over 16 amino acids. CDR1 and CDR2 from the germline V gene are MGHRA and YSYEKL. The CDR3 is CASSPSRTSGGETQYF. Written as DNA, the CDR3 is TGTGCCAGCAGCCCCTCTCGGACTAGCGGGGGAGAGACCCAGTACTTC.

This clone came up once. V gene TRBV10-3 combines with J gene TRBJ1-4; TRBD1 matches 7 bases. Trimming removed 0 bases from V and 14 bases from J; junction bases left unmatched: 12. The CDR3 is made up of 15 amino acids. Germline CDR1 and CDR2: ENHRY and SYGVKD. CDR3 in amino acids: CAISESTGVRSLLFF. The CDR3 bases are TGTGCCATCAGTGAGTCCACAGGGGTTCGGAGTTTGCTGTTTTTT.

The chain carries TRBV7-9 and TRBJ2-6; TRBD1 agrees at 8 bases. This CDR3 is 18 amino acids long. Trimming removed 1 base from V and 4 bases from J; junction bases left unmatched: 9. The germline V gene has CDR1 SEHNR and CDR2 FQNEAQ (reference sequence). The CDR3 spells CASSLGIQGAVGANVLTF. CDR3 nucleotides: TGTGCCAGCAGCTTAGGGATCCAGGGGGCGGTAGGGGCCAACGTCCTGACTTTC.

This clone was seen a few times. The gene calls are TRBV6-6 and TRBJ2-3, with D hard to call. The CDR3 is 15 residues long. Germline V gene sequence: CDR1 MNHNY, CDR2 SVGAGI (reference sequence). Trimming took off 4 bases at V and 2 bases at J, with 13 bases between the two ends. The CDR3 loop reads CASSFLRPYTDTQYF. The CDR3 bases are TGTGCCAGCAGTTTCCTGCGGCCTTACACAGATACGCAGTATTTT.

This chain uses TRBV5-8 with TRBJ2-4, with unresolved D. With 2 bases removed from V and 2 bases from J, the gap between germline ends came to 8 bases. This CDR3 is 14 amino acids long. Germline V gene sequence: CDR1 SGHTS, CDR2 YDEGEE. The CDR3 loop reads CASSFGSTKNIQYF. The CDR3 DNA is TGTGCCAGCAGCTTTGGCAGCACCAAAAACATTCAGTACTTC.

The gene calls are TRBV5-1 and TRBJ2-5; 11 bases are shared with TRBD2. From germline, CDR1 is SGHRS and CDR2 YFSETQ. Germline trimming cut 4 bases from V and 1 base from J; bases unmatched to any gene: 6. The CDR3 extends over 16 amino acids. CDR3 DNA: TGCGCCAGCAGCAACTCCGGGACTAGCGGCCAAGAGACCCAGTACTTC. Translated: CASSNSGTSGQETQYF. Together with reference TRBV5-1 and TRBJ2-5, the CDR3 gives the full variable domain: KAGVTQTPRYLIKTRGQQVTLSCSPISGHRSVSWYQQTPGQGLQFLFEYFSETQRNKGNFPGRFSGRQFSNSRSEMNVSTLELGDSALYLCASSNSGTSGQETQYFGPGTRLLVL.